The sequence of this TCR beta chain was determined in a study of cytomegalovirus exposure and HLA in healthy donors (dated by TCRdb to about 2017). About the full investigation: The roughly 670 repertoires of the first cohort and the roughly 120 validation repertoires were produced on the same platform, according to a later analysis. The aim of the study was to test whether cataloging public T cell receptors could identify signatures of past pathogen exposure. In addition to the first cohort of about 650 subjects, a separate validation cohort of some 120 different subjects was used. The study combined high-throughput TCR immunosequencing, statistical association of individual TCRs with disease status, and machine learning to predict cytomegalovirus infection status.

Donors formed part of the validation cohort, which comprised about 130 subjects and was distinct from the first cohort of 666 subjects. Libraries were constructed by the immunoSEQ multiplex PCR assay. As for the original processing: A statistical classification framework was built to diagnose cytomegalovirus status from the catalog of TCR beta chain sequences. TCRdb holds this immuneACCESS table with in-frame rearrangements only. Some clones are missing; in checked studies, unresolved V genes explain under half, and the rest has no known cause. From that table come the V and J calls and clone size; the DNA was used to work out D and trimming. The sample yields roughly 200,000 clones; about 81% were counted once. The ten largest clones add up to less than 1.5% of the sample. From cysteine to phenylalanine, the CDR3 is 13 amino acids long. Only CDR3 DNA is held: 39 bases, read in frame from base 1. Looking up the germline V gene (reference sequence) yields CDR1 SEHNR and CDR2 FQNEAQ. Trimming costs V 4 bases and J 6 bases, and their ends lie 12 bases apart.

Here is what the overall study found, with its caveats: Most TCR sequences were seen in very few donors, while some public TCRs were found in many individuals. In both the original and validation cohorts, the classifier was reported to diagnose cytomegalovirus status with high specificity and sensitivity. A few of the identified cytomegalovirus-associated TCR beta chains were confirmed in vitro to be specific for cytomegalovirus antigens. In the study, some 180 TCR beta chains were listed as associated with cytomegalovirus. A later analysis found that TCRs clustered in the first cohort also tended to co-occur in the roughly 110 validation repertoires, with approximately 95% of cluster scores above 0. All 130 or so repertoires were used to score co-occurrence in the validation cohort in a later analysis, because that analysis had no HLA typing for the cohort. The authors suggested that the approach could potentially be generalized to other disease states and immunological phenotypes.

Ten or more counts support this clone. Its antigen remains unidentified. Base qualities are not provided; no much larger clone lies one nucleotide away. Distinct nucleotide sequences in the sample also encode this CDR3. The sample was PBMCs. The rearranged segments are TRBV7-9 and TRBJ1-2; the D segment could be TRBD1, given 5 matching bases. The clonotype comes from a woman aged 25 to 39 in good health and CMV-seronegative. The DNA reads as follows: TGTGCCAGCAGCTGGACGGGGGGGGATGGCTACACCTTC. Its translation is CASSWTGGDGYTF.